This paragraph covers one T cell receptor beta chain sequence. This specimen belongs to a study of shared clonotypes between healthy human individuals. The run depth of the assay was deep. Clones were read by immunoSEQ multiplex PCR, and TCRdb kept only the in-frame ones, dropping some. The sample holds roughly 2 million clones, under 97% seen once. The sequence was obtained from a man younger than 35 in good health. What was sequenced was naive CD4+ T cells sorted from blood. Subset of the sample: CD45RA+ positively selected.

CDR3 in DNA: TGTGCCAGCAGGACTAGCGGGAGAAATACAGATACGCAGTATTTT. Translated, it gives CASRTSGRNTDTQYF. The chain links TRBV2 to TRBJ2-3; 12 bases line up with TRBD2. V dropped 6 bases and J dropped 3; count of bases not matched to a gene: 4. Germline assignment: CDR1 SNHLY and CDR2 FYNNEI. The CDR3 has 15 residues.